Below, 16 T cell receptor beta chains from the same sample are listed, as sequenced in a study. TCRdb ran MiXCR on the 5' RACE reads and lists one entry per CDR3 protein. The table has 35,000 to 50,000 distinct CDR3 sequences, approximately 28% seen once. Sequencing was performed on tumor-infiltrating memory CD4+ T cells sorted from the breast tumor. The subset here: memory CD4+ T cells, CD4+CD45RO+CD25-. The source is a female donor with breast cancer.

By share, this clonotype counts as medium-sized (0.01 to 0.1%). V gene TRBV20-1 combines with J gene TRBJ2-7; 8 bases align to TRBD1. Trimming removed 4 bases from V and 0 bases from J; junction bases left unmatched: 20. Germline V gene sequence: CDR1 DFQATT, CDR2 SNEGSKA (reference sequence). CDR3 length: 19 amino acids. This chain's CDR3 is CSATTAPGRRDRRSYEQYF. CDR3 sequence (DNA): TGCAGTGCTACCACTGCCCCGGGACGGCGGGACAGGCGCTCCTACGAGCAGTACTTC.

This clonotype was detected many times. This chain links TRBV5-1 with TRBJ2-7; no firm D call. CDR1 is SGHRS and CDR2 is YFSETQ in the germline V gene. V dropped 3 bases and J dropped 2 bases, with 12 bases sitting between them. The CDR3 is 14 residues long. CDR3 sequence: CASSSRTVTYEQYF. CDR3 nucleotides: TGCGCCAGCAGCTCCCGGACGGTAACCTACGAGCAGTACTTC.

The table lists this clonotype with many counts. V usage is TRBV6-1 and J usage is TRBJ1-5; 9 bases match TRBD1. Germline trimming cut 6 bases from V and 5 bases from J; bases unmatched to any gene: 11. This CDR3 is built from 16 residues. CDR1 is MNHNS, CDR2 SASEGT, per germline. CDR3 sequence (DNA): TGTGCCAGCAGACACCCCCCGGGACAGGGCGATCAGCCCCAGCATTTT. Translation: CASRHPPGQGDQPQHF.

This clonotype was found many times. V and J are TRBV7-2 and TRBJ2-1; possible D gene TRBD1, 6 bases. CDR1 and CDR2 from the germline V gene are SGHTA and FQGNSA. This CDR3 has 16 amino acids. The germline V and J ends were trimmed by 1 base and 12 bases, with 22 bases remaining between them. The CDR3 DNA reads as TGTGCCAGCAGCTTAGAGGCTGGGGGCGCCCTCTTTGTGCAGTTCTTC. It encodes CASSLEAGGALFVQFF.

A few counts support this clonotype. The V gene is TRBV7-2, the J gene TRBJ2-7; the match to TRBD1 covers 7 bases. After removal of 4 bases from V and 0 bases from J, the junction contained 9 bases not matched to a gene. The CDR3 consists of 16 residues. Germline V gene lookup returns CDR1 SGHTA and CDR2 FQGNSA. CDR3 nucleotide sequence: TGTGCCAGCAGCTCCCAGCGGACAGGAAGCTCCTACGAGCAGTACTTC. Its translation: CASSSQRTGSSYEQYF.

The V gene is TRBV7-2, the J gene TRBJ1-1, with unresolved D. The V and J ends lost 1 base and 4 bases respectively, with 10 bases between them. This CDR3 has 14 residues. Germline CDR1 and CDR2: SGHTA and FQGNSA. CDR3 DNA: TGTGCCAGCAGCTTAGATCGGGCGAGCACTGAAGCTTTCTTT. Its translation is CASSLDRASTEAFF.

The chain joins TRBV6-4 to TRBJ2-1; D is possibly TRBD2 (5 bases). Trimming left V 4 bases short and J 0 bases short, with 10 bases between. CDR3 length equals 15 residues. Germline CDR1 reads MRHNA; CDR2 reads SNTAGT. The CDR3 DNA follows: TGTGCCAGCAGTGTGAGCGGAGGCTCCTACAATGAGCAGTTCTTC. This gives the protein CASSVSGGSYNEQFF.

This rearrangement joins TRBV2 to TRBJ2-2, with D unclear. Germline-derived CDR1 and CDR2 are SNHLY and FYNNEI. Trimming took 6 bases from V and 0 from J, leaving 8 bases between them. There are 14 residues in the CDR3. CDR3 DNA: TGTGCCAGCAGGCCCCGACCGAACACCGGGGAGCTGTTTTTT. Amino acid sequence: CASRPRPNTGELFF. Full variable domain (missing parts from reference TRBV2 and TRBJ2-2): EPEVTQTPSHQVTQMGQEVILRCVPISNHLYFYWYRQILGQKVEFLVSFYNNEISEKSEIFDDQFSVERPDGSNFTLKIRSTKLEDSAMYFCASRPRPNTGELFFGEGSRLTVL.

This clonotype was picked up many times. The genes are TRBV6-5 and TRBJ2-2; D is unresolved. The CDR3 spans 15 residues. CDR1 is MNHEY, CDR2 SVGAGI, per germline. Trimming removed 6 bases from V and 0 bases from J, with 11 bases in between. As DNA, the CDR3 is TGTGCCAGCAGCGCCGACGGCGCGAACACCGGGGAGCTGTTTTTT. It yields the protein CASSADGANTGELFF.

This clonotype was observed a few times. V gene TRBV5-4 combines with J gene TRBJ2-5; possibly TRBD1 or TRBD2 for D (5 bases each). V lost 7 bases to trimming and J lost 2 bases, with 15 bases between them. CDR1 and CDR2 from the germline V gene are SGHNT and YYREEE (reference sequence). This CDR3 is built from 14 residues. The CDR3 here is CASELRGNQETQYF. The CDR3 DNA sequence: TGTGCCAGCGAATTACGGGGCAATCAAGAGACCCAGTACTTC.

This sequence joins TRBV3-1 and TRBJ2-7; 7 bases fit TRBD1. The CDR3 has 15 amino acids. Germline values: CDR1 LGHDT, CDR2 YNNKEL (reference sequence). Germline trimming cut 5 bases from V and 0 bases from J; bases unmatched to any gene: 7. DNA for the CDR3: TGTGCCAGCAGCTACGACAGGGCCCCCTCCTACGAGCAGTACTTC. Translated, it gives CASSYDRAPSYEQYF.

The rearrangement links TRBV11-3 to TRBJ1-3; no clear D gene. Trimming shortened V by 5 bases and J by 2 bases, and 7 bases separated the two germline ends. The germline gives CDR1 SGHNT, CDR2 YENEEA. CDR3 length: 13 amino acids. The CDR3 here is CASSVETGNTIYF. The DNA for the CDR3 is TGTGCCAGCAGCGTCGAGACTGGAAACACCATATATTTT.

This clonotype has more than one count but fewer than ten. The gene calls are TRBV11-2 and TRBJ2-5; 8 bases fit TRBD1. Trimming took 2 bases from V and 4 from J; bases not matched to a gene: 9. The germline V gene has CDR1 SGHAT and CDR2 FQNNGV. CDR3 length: 16 residues. The CDR3 reads CASSLSLGQGLETQYF. The CDR3 nucleotides are TGTGCCAGCAGCTTAAGTCTCGGACAGGGATTAGAGACCCAGTACTTC.

This clonotype was seen only a few times. The chain is built from TRBV6-5 and TRBJ1-1; D gene unclear. The CDR3 runs 13 residues. V dropped 5 bases and J dropped 9 bases, with 16 bases sitting between them. CDR1 is MNHEY, CDR2 SVGAGI, per germline. CDR3 region: CASSTGPIGKAFF. The CDR3, as DNA: TGTGCCAGCAGTACCGGGCCGATCGGGAAAGCTTTCTTT.

This chain joins TRBV3-1 and TRBJ1-3; 8 bases line up with TRBD1. V was clipped by 1 base and J by 3 bases; unmatched bases: 2. Germline CDR1 LGHDT, CDR2 YNNKEL (reference sequence). The CDR3 is 15 amino acids. The CDR3 region is CASSQGRGLGNTIYF. In nucleotides, the CDR3 is TGTGCCAGCAGCCAAGGCAGGGGGCTTGGAAACACCATATATTTT.

This clonotype was detected ten times or more. The chain uses TRBV5-1 and TRBJ2-3; TRBD2 is a possible D gene (5 bases). The V gene's germline CDR1 is SGHRS and CDR2 YFSETQ. CDR3 size: 16 residues. V was shortened by 4 bases and J by 2 bases, with 17 bases between the two germline ends. In DNA form, the CDR3 reads TGCGCCAGCAGCCCGGAGGACCCTCTCCCCACAGATACGCAGTATTTT. Amino acids: CASSPEDPLPTDTQYF.